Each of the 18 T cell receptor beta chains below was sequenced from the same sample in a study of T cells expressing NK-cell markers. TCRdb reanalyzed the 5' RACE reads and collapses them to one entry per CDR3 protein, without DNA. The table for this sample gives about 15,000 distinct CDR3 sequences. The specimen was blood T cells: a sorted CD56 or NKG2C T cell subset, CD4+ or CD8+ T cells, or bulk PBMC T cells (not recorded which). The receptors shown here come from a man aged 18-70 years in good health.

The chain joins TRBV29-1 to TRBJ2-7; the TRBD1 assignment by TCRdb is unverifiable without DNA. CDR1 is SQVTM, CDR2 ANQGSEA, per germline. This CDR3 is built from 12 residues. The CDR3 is CSVEDQGSRQYF.

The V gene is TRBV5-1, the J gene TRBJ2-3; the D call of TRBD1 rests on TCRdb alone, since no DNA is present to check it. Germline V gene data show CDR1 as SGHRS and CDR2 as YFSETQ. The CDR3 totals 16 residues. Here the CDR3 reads CASSLGGPPSIGTQYF.

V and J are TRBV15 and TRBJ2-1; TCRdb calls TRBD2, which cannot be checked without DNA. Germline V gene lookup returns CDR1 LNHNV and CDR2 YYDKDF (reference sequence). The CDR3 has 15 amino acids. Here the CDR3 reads CATSRGGREYNEQFF.

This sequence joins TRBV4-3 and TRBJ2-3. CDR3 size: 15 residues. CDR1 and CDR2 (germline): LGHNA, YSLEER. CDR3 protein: CASSQGPGGPDTQYF.

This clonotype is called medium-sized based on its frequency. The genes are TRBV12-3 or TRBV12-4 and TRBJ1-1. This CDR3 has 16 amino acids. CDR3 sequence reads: CASSSSSNWRTSEAFF.

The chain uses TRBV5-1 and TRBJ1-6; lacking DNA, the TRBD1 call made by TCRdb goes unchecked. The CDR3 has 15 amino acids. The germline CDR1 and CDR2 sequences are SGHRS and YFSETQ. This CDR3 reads CASSAGTVSGSPLHF.

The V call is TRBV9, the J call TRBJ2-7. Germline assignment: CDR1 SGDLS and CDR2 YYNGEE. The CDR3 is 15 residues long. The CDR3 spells CASSVGSGRAHEQYF.

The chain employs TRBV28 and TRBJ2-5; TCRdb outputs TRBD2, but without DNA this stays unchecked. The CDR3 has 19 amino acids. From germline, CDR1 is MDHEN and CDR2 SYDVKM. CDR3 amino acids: CASSLGATSGRGGQETQYF.

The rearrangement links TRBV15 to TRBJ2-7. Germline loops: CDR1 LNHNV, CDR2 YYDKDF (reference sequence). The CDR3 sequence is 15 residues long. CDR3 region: CATSRDRWQSYEQYF.

CDR3 amino acids: CASSPQGYEQYF. The genes are TRBV27 and TRBJ2-7; TCRdb gives TRBD1 as the D gene, but with no DNA this cannot be confirmed. This CDR3 comprises 12 residues. The V gene's germline CDR1 is MNHEY and CDR2 SMNVEV (reference sequence).

The CDR3 loop is CSVERSGIYDEQYF. The genes are TRBV29-1 and TRBJ2-7; TCRdb gives TRBD1 as the D gene, but with no DNA this cannot be confirmed. This CDR3 comprises 14 residues. In germline, CDR1 is SQVTM, CDR2 ANQGSEA.

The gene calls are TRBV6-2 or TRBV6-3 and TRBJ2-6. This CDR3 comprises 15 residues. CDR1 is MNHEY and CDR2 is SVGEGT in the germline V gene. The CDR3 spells CASRTQVSGANVLTF.

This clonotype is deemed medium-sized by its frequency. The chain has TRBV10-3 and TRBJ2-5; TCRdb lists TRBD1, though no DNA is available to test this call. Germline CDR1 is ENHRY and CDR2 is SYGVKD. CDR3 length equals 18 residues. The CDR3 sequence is CAISEFSAWTGVLETQYF.

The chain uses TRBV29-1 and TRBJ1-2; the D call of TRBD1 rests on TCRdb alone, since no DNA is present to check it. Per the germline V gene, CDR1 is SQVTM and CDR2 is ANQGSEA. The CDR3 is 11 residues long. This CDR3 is CSVWGSGGYTF.

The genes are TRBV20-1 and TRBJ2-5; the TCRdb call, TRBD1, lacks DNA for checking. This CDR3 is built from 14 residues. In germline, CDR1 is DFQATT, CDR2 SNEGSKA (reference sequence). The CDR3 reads CSATNRRGRETQYF.

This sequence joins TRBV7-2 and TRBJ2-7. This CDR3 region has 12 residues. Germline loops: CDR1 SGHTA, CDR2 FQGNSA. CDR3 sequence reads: CASSLGVGEQYF.

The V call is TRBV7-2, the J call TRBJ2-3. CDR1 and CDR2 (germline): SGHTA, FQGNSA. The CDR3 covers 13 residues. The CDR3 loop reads CASSFSVADTQYF.

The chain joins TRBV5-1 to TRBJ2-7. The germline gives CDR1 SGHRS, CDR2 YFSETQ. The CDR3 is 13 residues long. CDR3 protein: CASSLQSSYEQYF.